This entry lists 24 T cell receptor beta chains sequenced from one sample in a study of shared clonotypes between healthy human individuals. Assay: immunoSEQ multiplex PCR; the TCRdb copy retains only in-frame clones and omits some. The sample holds about 2.1 million clones, roughly 95% seen once. CD45RO-negative cells were positively selected for CCR7, leaving out terminally differentiated effector memory CD45RA+ cells. Sample: naive CD8+ T cells from PBMCs. These receptor sequences come from a man between 18 and 29 years old in good health. Some clones in this sample may be carry-over from other donors' samples.

The rearrangement joins TRBV9 to TRBJ2-7; D is unclear. V gave up 2 bases and J gave up 5 bases, with 14 bases separating them. This CDR3 region has 14 residues. Looked up from germline, CDR1 is SGDLS and CDR2 is YYNGEE. The CDR3 DNA sequence: TGTGCCAGCAGCGTCCGAGACAATACCAACGAGCAGTACTTC. As protein: CASSVRDNTNEQYF.

CDR3 in DNA: TGTGCCAGCAGCGTAGTAGCGGGAGGCTACACCGGGGAGCTGTTTTTT. It is translated as CASSVVAGGYTGELFF. The V gene is TRBV9, the J gene TRBJ2-2; 10 bases map to TRBD2. J lost 3 bases, V lost 0 bases, and 2 bases had no gene match. The CDR3 extends over 16 amino acids. Germline V gives CDR1 SGDLS, CDR2 YYNGEE.

This rearrangement joins TRBV2 to TRBJ1-1, with TRBD1 identical over 10 bases. This CDR3 has 14 residues. Per the germline V gene, CDR1 is SNHLY and CDR2 is FYNNEI. Germline trimming cut 6 bases from V and 8 bases from J; bases unmatched to any gene: 9. For the CDR3, the DNA is TGTGCCAGCAGAGAGACAGGGGGCGGGATCGAAGCTTTCTTT. The encoded protein is CASRETGGGIEAFF.

The chain links TRBV27 to TRBJ2-7, with D perhaps being TRBD1 or TRBD2 (6 bases each). The CDR3 length is 14 residues. Trimming removed 3 bases at V and 2 bases at J, with 11 bases between. Germline lookup yields CDR1 MNHEY and CDR2 SMNVEV (reference sequence). The CDR3 spells CASSLRGETYEQYF. The CDR3 region has the DNA TGTGCCAGCAGTTTGAGGGGGGAAACCTACGAGCAGTACTTC.

The chain combines TRBV6-6 with TRBJ1-1, with D hard to call. The germline V gene encodes CDR1 MNHNY and CDR2 SVGAGI (reference sequence). The ends were cut back, 5 bases at V and 6 bases at J, with 10 bases in the middle. The CDR3 sequence is 12 residues long. CDR3 amino acids: CASSLGDAEAFF. The CDR3 DNA reads as TGTGCCAGCAGTCTGGGCGATGCTGAAGCTTTCTTT.

The count of this clone is one. The chain combines TRBV5-6 with TRBJ2-3; D gene ambiguous. V lost 4 bases and J lost 0, with 3 bases in between. Germline CDR1 SGHDT, CDR2 YYEEEE. The CDR3 contains 12 residues. The CDR3 region has the DNA TGTGCCAGCAGCCGAAGCACAGATACGCAGTATTTT. Translated, it gives CASSRSTDTQYF. Supplemented by reference TRBV5-6 and TRBJ2-3, the full variable domain reads DAGVTQSPTHLIKTRGQQVTLRCSPKSGHDTVSWYQQALGQGPQFIFQYYEEEERQRGNFPDRFSGHQFPNYSSELNVNALLLGDSALYLCASSRSTDTQYFGPGTRLTVL.

This chain joins TRBV13 and TRBJ2-5, with a possible D match to TRBD2 (5 bases). This CDR3 region has 14 residues. CDR1 is PRHDT, CDR2 FYEKMQ, per germline (reference sequence). The V and J ends lost 5 bases and 2 bases respectively, with 12 bases between them. The CDR3 DNA reads as TGTGCCAGCAGCCCGCCCGGGATTCAAGAGACCCAGTACTTC. Residues: CASSPPGIQETQYF.

V gene TRBV4-1 combines with J gene TRBJ2-1; 8 bases fit TRBD1. This CDR3 comprises 15 residues. After removal of 4 bases from V and 8 bases from J, the junction contained 10 bases not matched to a gene. Germline CDR1 reads MGHRA; CDR2 reads YSYEKL. The CDR3 sequence is CASSLRTGKGYEQFF. For the CDR3, the DNA is TGCGCCAGCAGCCTACGGACAGGGAAAGGTTATGAGCAGTTCTTC.

The chain recombines TRBV9 with TRBJ2-6; 7 nucleotides match TRBD1. The germline V gene has CDR1 SGDLS and CDR2 YYNGEE. V lost 2 bases to trimming and J lost 0 bases; unmatched junction nucleotides: 5. This CDR3 spans 17 amino acids. The CDR3 reads CASSVRDSSSGANVLTF. The CDR3 DNA reads as TGTGCCAGCAGCGTTAGGGACAGCAGCTCTGGGGCCAACGTCCTGACTTTC.

The V gene is TRBV28, the J gene TRBJ2-1, with D possibly being TRBD1 or TRBD2 (5 bases each). CDR3 size: 15 residues. Per germline, CDR1 MDHEN and CDR2 SYDVKM. Trimming removed 8 bases at V and 3 bases at J, with 17 bases between. The DNA of the CDR3 is TGTGCCAGCTCCGAAGGGACCGGGTTCTACAATGAGCAGTTCTTC. Translating it yields CASSEGTGFYNEQFF.

This clone was found once. The chain combines TRBV29-1 with TRBJ2-1, with 11 bases aligning to TRBD2. This CDR3 has 15 residues. Germline V CDR1 and CDR2: SQVTM, ANQGSEA. The trim removed 7 bases at V and 5 bases at J, leaving 10 bases unmatched. CDR3 bases: TGCAGCGCAAACGTACTAGCGGGAGTCAACAATGAGCAGTTCTTC. It is translated as CSANVLAGVNNEQFF.

The gene calls are TRBV28 and TRBJ2-3; TRBD1 matches at 7 bases. This CDR3 is 14 amino acids long. Germline V CDR1 and CDR2: MDHEN, SYDVKM. Germline trimming cut 6 bases from V and 7 bases from J; bases unmatched to any gene: 10. DNA for the CDR3: TGTGCCAGCAGCCAGGGACAGCCGCCTTATACGCAGTATTTT. Translated, it gives CASSQGQPPYTQYF.

The rearrangement links TRBV19 to TRBJ2-1; 9 bases map to TRBD2. The CDR3 length is 16 residues. CDR1 LNHDA and CDR2 SQIVND come from the germline V gene (reference sequence). V shed 0 bases, J shed 4 bases, and the junction held 4 bases outside the gene matches. This CDR3 reads CASSIDGLAWYNEQFF. In nucleotides, the CDR3 is TGTGCCAGTAGTATAGATGGACTAGCGTGGTACAATGAGCAGTTCTTC.

DNA of the CDR3: TGTGCCAGCAGTTTATCGTGGGGGGAAAGGGAGAATGAGCAGTTCTTC. It encodes CASSLSWGERENEQFF. This chain links TRBV27 with TRBJ2-1, with D tentatively TRBD2 (6 bases). Germline V gives CDR1 MNHEY, CDR2 SMNVEV (reference sequence). The CDR3 sequence is 16 residues long. V was cut by 0 bases and J by 7 bases, with 16 bases left in between.

This clone was found once. The V call is TRBV28, the J call TRBJ1-1, with D perhaps TRBD1 (5 bases). The CDR3 consists of 13 residues. Trimming took 7 bases from V and 5 from J, leaving 14 bases between them. CDR1 and CDR2 (germline): MDHEN, SYDVKM. The CDR3 spells CASTRGVRTEAFF. The CDR3 DNA reads TGTGCCAGCACCCGAGGGGTTCGAACTGAAGCTTTCTTT.

The rearrangement joins TRBV27 to TRBJ2-7; D perhaps matches TRBD1 (5 bases). Trimming left V 3 bases short and J 3 bases short, with 15 bases between. The CDR3 runs to 15 residues. Germline V gives CDR1 MNHEY, CDR2 SMNVEV (reference sequence). CDR3 sequence reads: CASSFTSGLLYEQYF. For the CDR3, the DNA is TGTGCCAGCAGTTTCACGTCAGGGCTTCTCTACGAGCAGTACTTC.

The gene calls are TRBV2 and TRBJ2-7; possibly TRBD2 for D (5 bases). The CDR3 totals 14 residues. In germline, CDR1 is SNHLY, CDR2 FYNNEI. The V end was cut by 6 bases, the J end by 4 bases, with 16 bases between. DNA of the CDR3: TGTGCCAGCAGAGGGCCCAGCGGTGGGTACGAGCAGTACTTC. This translates into CASRGPSGGYEQYF.

This clone appeared once. This chain links TRBV14 with TRBJ2-5; 9 positions agree with TRBD1. The CDR3 length is 15 residues. Germline trimming cut 4 bases from V and 5 bases from J; bases unmatched to any gene: 8. Germline V gene data show CDR1 as SGHDN and CDR2 as FVKESK. CDR3 protein: CASSRRGQGRETQYF. The CDR3 region has the DNA TGTGCCAGCAGCCGAAGAGGACAGGGGAGGGAGACCCAGTACTTC.

The chain links TRBV5-6 to TRBJ2-5; 7 bases map to TRBD1. The CDR3 contains 14 residues. Germline values: CDR1 SGHDT, CDR2 YYEEEE. Germline trimming cut 3 bases from V and 5 bases from J; bases unmatched to any gene: 7. The CDR3 spells CASSSSTGRETQYF. As DNA, the CDR3 is TGTGCCAGCAGCTCCTCGACAGGGCGGGAGACCCAGTACTTC.

This sequence joins TRBV29-1 and TRBJ2-2; D tentatively reads TRBD1 or TRBD2 (6 bases each). In germline, CDR1 is SQVTM, CDR2 ANQGSEA. Trimming cost V 7 bases and J 7 bases, with 13 bases left between them. The CDR3 runs 12 residues. The DNA for the CDR3 is TGCAGCGCCGTGAAGGGGGGCGGGGAGCTGTTTTTT. This sequence encodes CSAVKGGGELFF.

This rearrangement joins TRBV4-3 to TRBJ2-1; 12 nucleotides line up with TRBD2. Trimming took 0 bases from V and 1 from J; bases not matched to a gene: 10. CDR3 length: 20 residues. Germline V gene data show CDR1 as LGHNA and CDR2 as YSLEER. The CDR3 DNA sequence: TGCGCCAGCAGCCAAGACGGACTAGCGGGATTGGGTGGTTCCTACAATGAGCAGTTCTTC. Its translation: CASSQDGLAGLGGSYNEQFF.

Details on this clone: This specimen includes other DNA sequences encoding the same CDR3. V usage is TRBV29-1 and J usage is TRBJ2-7; tentative D call: TRBD1 (5 bases). The V end lost 7 bases, the J end lost 2 bases, and 15 bases lay between the germline ends. This CDR3 has 13 amino acids. Per germline, CDR1 SQVTM and CDR2 ANQGSEA. CDR3 protein: CSALGQGPYEQYF. The CDR3 DNA reads TGCAGCGCCCTTGGGCAGGGCCCCTACGAGCAGTACTTC.

V is TRBV28 and J is TRBJ2-1; perhaps TRBD2 as D (5 bases). This CDR3 has 15 residues. The germline V gene has CDR1 MDHEN and CDR2 SYDVKM. Trimming cost V 5 bases and J 5 bases, with 16 bases left between them. The CDR3 DNA is TGTGCCAGCAGTCCAATAGCGCTGTCAGACAATGAGCAGTTCTTC. This codes for CASSPIALSDNEQFF.

This chain joins TRBV27 and TRBJ2-4; TRBD1 or TRBD2 may be the D gene (6 bases each). The V and J ends lost 3 bases and 1 base respectively, with 19 bases between them. The CDR3 totals 18 residues. Germline CDR1 is MNHEY and CDR2 is SMNVEV (reference sequence). This chain's CDR3 is CASSLVGGRIRAKNIQYF. The DNA for the CDR3 is TGTGCCAGCAGTTTGGTTGGGGGGCGCATCCGGGCCAAAAACATTCAGTACTTC.